This TCR beta chain emerged from a study of T cell responses to AZD1222 COVID-19 vaccine. Study observations and caveats: White British donors predominated, females outnumbered males, and clonal diversity was possibly underestimated. Nearly half of the spike-specific TCRs reportedly recognize variant regions that carry no mutations.

The CDR3 covers 15 residues. Germline loops: CDR1 SGHRS, CDR2 YFSETQ. V dropped 0 bases and J dropped 1 base, with 10 bases sitting between them. TCRdb's table, derived via immunoSEQ multiplex PCR, lists solely in-frame clones and lacks some. The table lists under 150,000 clones, 75% to 90% of them singletons. The count of this clone is one. Its antigen is not identified. The rearrangement links TRBV5-1 to TRBJ1-1; D is unclear. Sequencing used peripheral blood, obtained 28 days after the second AZD1222 dose. This receptor was identified in an adult who received the AZD1222 COVID-19 vaccine. CDR3 DNA sequence: TGCGCCAGCAGCTTGGCCCCTCGAGGGAACACTGAAGCTTTCTTT. Translated, it gives CASSLAPRGNTEAFF. Drawing the rest from reference TRBV5-1 and TRBJ1-1, the complete variable domain is KAGVTQTPRYLIKTRGQQVTLSCSPISGHRSVSWYQQTPGQGLQFLFEYFSETQRNKGNFPGRFSGRQFSNSRSEMNVSTLELGDSALYLCASSLAPRGNTEAFFGQGTRLTVV.